The clone carrying this T cell receptor beta chain was counted once. The antigen remains undetermined. Use of 60 Vbeta and 13 Jbeta primers characterized the PCR. Method: immunoSEQ multiplex PCR; TCRdb's copy keeps in-frame clones and lacks some. Among 150,000 to 200,000 clones, approximately 79% were seen once, and the ten largest hold 2.1%. The CDR3 loop spans 15 amino acids. Germline values: CDR1 ENHRY, CDR2 SYGVKD. V trimming: 0 bases; J trimming: 0 bases; junction bases outside the gene matches: 1. The data belong to a study of cytomegalovirus exposure and HLA in healthy donors. Study in general: In an early release, HLA-typed donors contributed tens of millions of unique TCR sequences.

Study-wide points: Later analysis demonstrated an association between a missense DCLRE1C variant and TCR beta V- and J-gene trimming.

The sample was PBMCs. The chain combines TRBV10-3 with TRBJ1-1; 7 positions agree with TRBD1. The sequence came from a man aged 40-49 years in good health and CMV-seronegative. The DNA of the CDR3 is TGTGCCATCAGTGAGTCGGGACAGCTGAACACTGAAGCTTTCTTT. This sequence encodes CAISESGQLNTEAFF.